This TCR beta chain is from a study of cytomegalovirus exposure and HLA in healthy donors. This clone was seen a single time. V trimming: 6 bases; J trimming: 7 bases; junction bases outside the gene matches: 11. Germline V gene sequence: CDR1 MDHEN, CDR2 SYDVKM. The CDR3 has 14 residues. A multiplex PCR was run with 60 Vbeta primers and 13 Jbeta primers. The method was immunoSEQ multiplex PCR; TCRdb's version includes in-frame clones alone and lacks a portion of them. The table has 200,000 or so clones, roughly 84% seen once. The specimen was PBMCs. The TCR sequence derives from a boy aged 5-17 years in good health and CMV-seronegative. V and J are TRBV28 and TRBJ1-2; 7 bases map to TRBD1. CDR3 loop: CASRNRGFEGGYTF. DNA of the CDR3: TGTGCCAGCAGGAACAGGGGTTTCGAGGGTGGCTACACCTTC.